One sample yielded the 8 T cell receptor beta chains listed below, sequenced in a study of read filtering for tumor transcriptome and immune sequencing. This library used approximately 390 ng RNA and molecular barcoded adaptors spanning alpha/delta and beta/gamma chains. TCRdb fed the reads into MiXCR, producing one record per CDR3 protein. Of tens of thousands of distinct CDR3 sequences listed, nearly 20% are singletons. The sample was a population of CD138-negative cells sorted from bone marrow. The receptors were sampled from a donor at least 40 years old with multiple myeloma.

This clonotype occurred many times. V gene TRBV6-1 combines with J gene TRBJ2-1; 9 positions match TRBD1. Germline assignment: CDR1 MNHNS and CDR2 SASEGT. The CDR3 totals 14 residues. V lost 6 bases, J lost 8 bases, and 8 bases stayed unmatched. CDR3 sequence (DNA): TGTGCCAGCAGGTCCGGGACAGGGAAGGATGAGCAGTTCTTC. This gives the protein CASRSGTGKDEQFF.

This clonotype was seen at least ten times. V is TRBV28 and J is TRBJ2-1; 7 bases agree with TRBD2. Trimming took 9 bases from V and 8 from J; bases not matched to a gene: 19. In germline, CDR1 is MDHEN, CDR2 SYDVKM. This CDR3 contains 16 residues. CDR3 sequence reads: CASPPPGVGGPDEQFF. CDR3 sequence (DNA): TGTGCCAGTCCTCCCCCTGGGGTGGGAGGGCCCGATGAGCAGTTCTTC.

The chain couples TRBV2 to TRBJ2-7; D is perhaps TRBD1 or TRBD2 (5 bases each). The V end lost 9 bases, the J end lost 6 bases, and 18 bases lay between the germline ends. The length of the CDR3 is 13 residues. Germline CDR1 and CDR2: SNHLY and FYNNEI. CDR3 in amino acids: CASGRGPVSEQYF. The CDR3 DNA sequence: TGTGCCAGTGGCCGGGGCCCAGTCTCCGAGCAGTACTTC.

This clonotype was seen ten or more times. The V call is TRBV10-3, the J call TRBJ2-3; possible D gene TRBD1, 5 bases. The germline V gene has CDR1 ENHRY and CDR2 SYGVKD. The CDR3 is 12 amino acids. The V end lost 8 bases, the J end lost 4 bases, and 10 bases lay between the germline ends. The CDR3 sequence is CAIDQGSDTQYF. CDR3 DNA sequence: TGTGCCATCGATCAGGGTTCAGATACGCAGTATTTT.

This clonotype was seen repeatedly, ten times or more. This chain links TRBV12-3 or TRBV12-4 with TRBJ1-2, with 7 bases matching TRBD1. The CDR3 sequence is 15 residues long. J was trimmed by 4 bases and V by 6 bases; bases with no gene match: 11. The CDR3 nucleotides are TGTGCCAGCAGCCCTAGACAGGGAAGGGGCTATGGCTACACCTTC. Its translation is CASSPRQGRGYGYTF.

This clonotype has more than one count but fewer than ten. The chain's CDR3 is CASSIGGDSNQPQHF. In nucleotides, the CDR3 is TGTGCCAGTAGTATAGGGGGGGATAGCAATCAGCCCCAGCATTTT. The V gene is TRBV19, the J gene TRBJ1-5, with D maybe TRBD1 (5 bases). The V and J ends lost 1 base and 0 bases respectively, with 7 bases between them. The germline gives CDR1 LNHDA, CDR2 SQIVND (reference sequence). There are 15 residues in the CDR3.

This clonotype was observed at least ten times. The V call is TRBV7-2, the J call TRBJ2-1; D possibly uses TRBD1 or TRBD2 (5 bases each). CDR3 length: 15 amino acids. Germline CDR1 reads SGHTA; CDR2 reads FQGNSA. V shed 1 base and J shed 4 bases, with 11 bases lying between them. The CDR3 is CASSLVWGSYNEQFF. The CDR3 coding sequence is TGTGCCAGCAGCTTAGTGTGGGGGAGTTACAATGAGCAGTTCTTC.

This clonotype was picked up many times. J is TRBJ2-3 and V is TRBV5-1, with TRBD2 identical over 9 bases. CDR3 size: 14 residues. The trim removed 6 bases at V and 4 bases at J, leaving 6 bases unmatched. CDR1 is SGHRS, CDR2 YFSETQ, per germline. In DNA form, the CDR3 reads TGCGCCAGCACCCTAGCGGGGAGGGCAGATACGCAGTATTTT. As protein: CASTLAGRADTQYF.